These T cell receptor beta chains were read from a single sample in a study of human T cells and chemical hapten exposure. TCRdb reanalysed the RACE reads using MiXCR and keeps one entry per CDR3 protein. The sample yields around 85,000 distinct CDR3 sequences, over 10% seen once. The sequenced sample was whole blood, obtained in connection with sensitization to the hapten diphenylcyclopropenone (DPC). Receptors were obtained from a woman between 45 and 65 years old with alopecia areata. Some clones in this sample may be carry-over from other donors' samples. CDR3s include the opening cysteine and the closing phenylalanine or tryptophan. Fields, in order: clone size, V gene, D gene, J gene, CDR3 DNA, CDR3 protein. A D gene is named only where the DNA matches it firmly. Size is stated for part of the rows, as once, few or many counts, or as a class when the clone is expanded.

many	TRBV7-2	.	TRBJ1-5	TGTGCCAGCAGTCCACCCGGCCAGCCCCAGCATTTT	CASSPPGQPQHF
few	TRBV4-2	TRBD2	TRBJ2-1	TGTGCCAGCAGCCAAGATGGGGCGGGAGGGCTTTACAATGAGCAGTTCTTC	CASSQDGAGGLYNEQFF
.	TRBV12-3/TRBV12-4	.	TRBJ2-1	TGTGCCAGCAGTTACAGGGAATCCTACAATGAGCAGTTCTTC	CASSYRESYNEQFF
many	TRBV14	TRBD2	TRBJ2-6	TGTGCCAGCAGCCCCCTAGGACTAGCTGACTCTGGGGCCAACGTCCTGACTTTC	CASSPLGLADSGANVLTF
many	TRBV11-2	.	TRBJ2-3	TGTGCCAGCAGCTTAGATCGGTACAGGCCGAGCACAGATACGCAGTATTTT	CASSLDRYRPSTDTQYF
.	TRBV29-1	.	TRBJ2-7	TGCAGCGTTTATGGGTACACCTACGAGCAGTACTTC	CSVYGYTYEQYF
.	TRBV10-2	.	TRBJ2-3	TGCGCCAGCAGTGAGGCCGGGAACACAGATACGCAGTATTTT	CASSEAGNTDTQYF
.	TRBV19	.	TRBJ2-7	TGTGCCAGTAGTATAGGACTAGGCGTATACTACGAGCAGTACTTC	CASSIGLGVYYEQYF
few	TRBV7-9	TRBD2	TRBJ2-2	TGTGCCAGCAGCTTCAGCGGGAGGCGCGACACCGGGGAGCTGTTTTTT	CASSFSGRRDTGELFF
few	TRBV10-3	.	TRBJ2-1	TGTGCCATCAAGGGTCGGTACAATGAGCAGTTCTTC	CAIKGRYNEQFF
many	TRBV29-1	.	TRBJ2-3	TGCAGCGTTGGGCCAGAGTTGAATACGCAGTATTTT	CSVGPELNTQYF
many	TRBV5-6	.	TRBJ1-1	TGTGCCAGCATAGGAGTACAGGAGGCTGAAGCTTTCTTT	CASIGVQEAEAFF
many	TRBV19	.	TRBJ1-6	TGTGCCAGTAGTCCCTCGACAGCAACAAATTCACCCCTCCACTTT	CASSPSTATNSPLHF
many	TRBV5-1	.	TRBJ1-3	TGCGCCAGCAGCTCGACTCTCGGCGGTGATATCTCTGGAAACACCATATATTTT	CASSSTLGGDISGNTIYF
many	TRBV6-6	TRBD2	TRBJ2-3	TGTGCCAGCAGTCTCCGCACTAGCGGGAGGCGGGCAGATACGCAGTATTTT	CASSLRTSGRRADTQYF
few	TRBV11-2	.	TRBJ2-3	TGTGCCAGCAGCCAGCCAGATACGCAGTATTTT	CASSQPDTQYF
.	TRBV7-6	.	TRBJ1-5	TGTGCCAGCAGCTTGACCGAAAATCAGCCCCAGCATTTT	CASSLTENQPQHF
many	TRBV5-4	.	TRBJ2-5	TGTGCCAGCAGCGCCGACACCCAAGAGACCCAGTACTTC	CASSADTQETQYF
many	TRBV11-2	.	TRBJ2-1	TGTGCCAGCAGCTTATTTGCAGGGGCCGGCTCCTACAATGAGCAGTTCTTC	CASSLFAGAGSYNEQFF
.	TRBV5-1	.	TRBJ2-1	TGCGCCAGCAGCCCCACCCTACAGGGAATCTCCTACAATGAGCAGTTCTTC	CASSPTLQGISYNEQFF
few	TRBV20-1	TRBD1	TRBJ2-7	TGCAGTGCTAATAACAGGGGGTCCTACGAGCAGTACTTC	CSANNRGSYEQYF
.	TRBV10-2	.	TRBJ2-1	TGCGCCAGCCCCCGGACTCTCTCCTACAATGAGCAGTTCTTC	CASPRTLSYNEQFF
.	TRBV29-1	.	TRBJ2-2	TGCAGCGTAGCTCAGGGAAGTAAGGGGACCGGGGAGCTGTTTTTT	CSVAQGSKGTGELFF
.	TRBV18	.	TRBJ2-2	TGTGCCAGCTCACCTCTAGCCCGATTCACCGGGGAGCTGTTTTTT	CASSPLARFTGELFF
many	TRBV29-1	TRBD2	TRBJ2-7	TGCAGCGTTGGGGTTAGCGGGATCTACGAGCAGTACTTC	CSVGVSGIYEQYF
few	TRBV5-4	TRBD1	TRBJ2-7	TGTGCCAGCAGCTTGGGACAGGGAAGATACGAGCAGTACTTC	CASSLGQGRYEQYF
many	TRBV7-3	.	TRBJ1-1	TGTGCCAGCAGTCGGGTCAGGGACACTGAAGCTTTCTTT	CASSRVRDTEAFF
few	TRBV20-1	.	TRBJ1-1	TGCAGTGCTAGCGGATCAGGGGACACTGAAGCTTTCTTT	CSASGSGDTEAFF
.	TRBV20-1	.	TRBJ2-2	TGCAGTGCCAGGCGAGGGAGAAGTGGCACCGGGGAGCTGTTTTTT	CSARRGRSGTGELFF
many	TRBV18	.	TRBJ2-6	TGTGCCCCCCCCCGGGGTCGGTTCTCTGGGGCCAACGTCCTGACTTTC	CAPPRGRFSGANVLTF
many	TRBV18	TRBD1	TRBJ2-7	TGTGCCAGCTCAGTTAGCCAGGGGGCTATAACCTACGAGCAGTACTTC	CASSVSQGAITYEQYF
few	TRBV5-1	.	TRBJ2-3	TGCGCCAGCAGCTTCCAGGGGTACACAGATACGCAGTATTTT	CASSFQGYTDTQYF
.	TRBV5-5	.	TRBJ1-1	TGTGCCAGCAGCATCAGGGAAATGAACACTGAAGCTTTCTTT	CASSIREMNTEAFF
few	TRBV11-2	.	TRBJ1-3	TGTGCCAGCAGCTTTTCCTCTGGAAACACCATATATTTT	CASSFSSGNTIYF
many	TRBV27	TRBD2	TRBJ2-1	TGTGCCAGCAGTTCCATGGGACTAGCGGGAGTCGATGAGCAGTTCTTC	CASSSMGLAGVDEQFF
.	TRBV4-1	.	TRBJ2-1	TGCGCCAGCAGCCGTTTTGGAGCCTCCTACAATGAGCAGTTCTTC	CASSRFGASYNEQFF
.	TRBV29-1	.	TRBJ2-3	TGCAGCGTTGCCGCCGGAGTCGGGAATACGCAGTATTTT	CSVAAGVGNTQYF
few	TRBV12-3/TRBV12-4	.	TRBJ1-2	TGTGCCAGCAGTAACAACAGGAACTATGGCTACACCTTC	CASSNNRNYGYTF
few	TRBV24-1	.	TRBJ2-3	TGTGCCACCAGTCCTCGTGGAACTAGCACAGATACGCAGTATTTT	CATSPRGTSTDTQYF
.	TRBV19	.	TRBJ2-3	TGTGCCAGTAGTAGGGGAATGGGAAGCACAGATACGCAGTATTTT	CASSRGMGSTDTQYF
.	TRBV18	TRBD1	TRBJ1-1	TGTGCCAGCTCACCGGACAGGGGGCATCGGGATGAAGCTTTCTTT	CASSPDRGHRDEAFF
.	TRBV7-2	TRBD1	TRBJ2-7	TGTGCCAGCAGTGGGACAGGGGGAACCTACGAGCAGTACTTC	CASSGTGGTYEQYF
.	TRBV6-6	TRBD2	TRBJ2-1	TGTGCCAGCAGCCCATCAACTAGCGCCTATTACAATGAGCAGTTCTTC	CASSPSTSAYYNEQFF
many	TRBV6-4	.	TRBJ1-6	TGTGCCAGCAGTGAGACTGTCCCCAATTCACCCCTCCACTTT	CASSETVPNSPLHF
many	TRBV7-9	TRBD1	TRBJ1-1	TGTGCCAGCAGCCCAGGACAGGGGGCGTCGGCTTTCTTT	CASSPGQGASAFF
many	TRBV5-1	.	TRBJ2-5	TGCGCCAGCAGCTTCAACAGAAAAGAGACCCAGTACTTC	CASSFNRKETQYF
.	TRBV5-1	TRBD2	TRBJ2-1	TGCGCCAGCAGCTCAGCCGGCCCTAGCGGGAGGGCCAGATATGAGCAGTTCTTC	CASSSAGPSGRARYEQFF
many	TRBV7-9	.	TRBJ1-3	TGTGCCAGCAGCCCCCGGGACCCTAGCTCTGGAAACACCATATATTTT	CASSPRDPSSGNTIYF